What follows are 7 T cell receptor beta chains derived from one specimen sequenced in a study of T-cell memory formation after mild COVID-19. TCRdb re-called the 5' RACE reads with MiXCR, one entry per CDR3 protein. The table includes 290,000 or so distinct CDR3 sequences, roughly 21% detected once. Specimen: PBMCs or a T cell subset sorted from them (not recorded which). These receptors were collected from a man aged 18-30 years who had mild COVID-19 (a few samples of this study predate the infection). Cell type and time point are not known.

V gene TRBV20-1 combines with J gene TRBJ2-3, with D possibly matching TRBD2 (6 bases). Trimming stripped 3 bases from V and 4 bases from J, with 14 bases between. The CDR3 spans 14 residues. The germline V gene has CDR1 DFQATT and CDR2 SNEGSKA (reference sequence). CDR3: CSASRSSGADTQYF. CDR3 bases: TGCAGTGCTAGCAGGTCCTCGGGGGCAGATACGCAGTATTTT.

The V gene is TRBV6-4, the J gene TRBJ2-6; D gene unclear. Germline values: CDR1 MRHNA, CDR2 SNTAGT. Trimming took 2 bases from V and 4 from J, leaving 12 bases between them. This CDR3 is built from 16 residues. CDR3: CASSDLANYGANVLTF. The CDR3 coding sequence is TGTGCCAGCAGTGACCTCGCAAACTACGGGGCCAACGTCCTGACTTTC.

The chain carries TRBV6-5 and TRBJ2-3; D uncertain. The CDR3 length is 13 residues. V gave up 2 bases and J gave up 5 bases, with 8 bases separating them. Germline CDR1 reads MNHEY; CDR2 reads SVGAGI. The CDR3 DNA follows: TGTGCCAGCAGTTACAACGACGGAGATACGCAGTATTTT. It codes for CASSYNDGDTQYF.

The chain has TRBV10-1 and TRBJ2-7; 9 nucleotides agree with TRBD2. V lost 0 bases to trimming and J lost 0 bases; unmatched junction nucleotides: 6. CDR1 is WNHNN and CDR2 is SYGVQD in the germline V gene (reference sequence). The CDR3 runs to 17 residues. This CDR3 is CASSESRLAVSSYEQYV. The CDR3 nucleotides are TGCGCCAGCAGTGAGTCGAGACTAGCGGTTAGCTCCTACGAGCAGTACGTC.

The chain combines TRBV7-7 with TRBJ1-2; D gene uncertain. Germline V lookup: CDR1 SSHAT, CDR2 FNYEAQ (reference sequence). Trimming stripped 5 bases from V and 6 bases from J, with 19 bases between. The CDR3 length is 15 residues. CDR3 nucleotide sequence: TGTGCCAGCAGCCGGGCCGGGAATCCGCTCGATGGCTACACCTTC. As protein: CASSRAGNPLDGYTF.

There are a few counts of this clonotype. This chain connects TRBV5-1 to TRBJ1-1, with TRBD1 as a possible D gene (5 bases). The CDR3 extends over 14 amino acids. Per germline, CDR1 SGHRS and CDR2 YFSETQ. V gave up 2 bases and J gave up 1 base, with 9 bases separating them. Here the CDR3 DNA reads TGCGCCAGCAGCTTCGGGGCTAGGAACACTGAAGCTTTCTTT. The encoded protein is CASSFGARNTEAFF.

This clonotype occurred many times. The chain joins TRBV6-1 to TRBJ2-5; TRBD1 or TRBD2 may be the D gene (5 bases each). V lost 0 bases and J 1 base, leaving 9 bases between the germline ends. Germline CDR1 and CDR2: MNHNS and SASEGT. The CDR3 has 15 residues. The CDR3 bases are TGTGCCAGCAGTGAAGCAGAAGGGACCCAAGAGACCCAGTACTTC. It translates to CASSEAEGTQETQYF.